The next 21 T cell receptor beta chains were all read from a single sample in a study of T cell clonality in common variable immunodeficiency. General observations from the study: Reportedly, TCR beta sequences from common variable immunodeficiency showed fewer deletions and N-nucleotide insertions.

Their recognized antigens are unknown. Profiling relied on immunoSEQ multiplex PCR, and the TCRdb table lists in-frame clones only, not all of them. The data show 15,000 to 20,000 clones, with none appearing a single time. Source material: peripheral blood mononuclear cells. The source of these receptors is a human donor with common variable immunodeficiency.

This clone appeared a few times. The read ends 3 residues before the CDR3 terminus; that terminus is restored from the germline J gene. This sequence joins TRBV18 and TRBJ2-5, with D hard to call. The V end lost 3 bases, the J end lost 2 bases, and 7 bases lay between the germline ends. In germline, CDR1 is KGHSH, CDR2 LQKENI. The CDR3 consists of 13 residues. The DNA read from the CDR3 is TGTGCCAGCTCACCGGCAGGTCAAGAGACC. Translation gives CASSPAGQET. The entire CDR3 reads CASSPAGQETQYF.

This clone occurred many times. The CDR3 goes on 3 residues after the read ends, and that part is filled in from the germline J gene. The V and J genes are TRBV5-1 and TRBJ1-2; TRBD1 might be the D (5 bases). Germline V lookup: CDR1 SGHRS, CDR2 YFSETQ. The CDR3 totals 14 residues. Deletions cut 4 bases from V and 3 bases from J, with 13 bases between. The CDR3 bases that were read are TGCGCCAGCAGCCCGCAGGGTAACGACTATGGC. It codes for CASSPQGNDYG. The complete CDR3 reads CASSPQGNDYGYTF. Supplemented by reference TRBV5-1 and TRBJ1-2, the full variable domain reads KAGVTQTPRYLIKTRGQQVTLSCSPISGHRSVSWYQQTPGQGLQFLFEYFSETQRNKGNFPGRFSGRQFSNSRSEMNVSTLELGDSALYLCASSPQGNDYGYTFGSGTRLTVV.

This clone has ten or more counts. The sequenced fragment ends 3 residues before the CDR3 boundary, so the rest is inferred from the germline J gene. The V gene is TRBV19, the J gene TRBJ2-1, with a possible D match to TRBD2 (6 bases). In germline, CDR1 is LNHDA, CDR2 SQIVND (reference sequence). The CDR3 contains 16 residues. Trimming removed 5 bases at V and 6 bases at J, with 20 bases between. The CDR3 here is CASSAVVGAEGNEQFF. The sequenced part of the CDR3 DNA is TGTGCCAGTAGTGCCGTGGTTGGGGCGGAGGGCAATGAG.

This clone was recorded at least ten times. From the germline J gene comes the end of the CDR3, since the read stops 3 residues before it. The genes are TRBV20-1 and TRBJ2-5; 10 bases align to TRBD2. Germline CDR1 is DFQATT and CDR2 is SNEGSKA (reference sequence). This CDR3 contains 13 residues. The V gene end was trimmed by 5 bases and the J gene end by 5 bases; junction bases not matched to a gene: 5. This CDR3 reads CSAPSGGRETQYF. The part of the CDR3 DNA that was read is TGCAGTGCTCCTAGCGGGGGACGGGAGACC.

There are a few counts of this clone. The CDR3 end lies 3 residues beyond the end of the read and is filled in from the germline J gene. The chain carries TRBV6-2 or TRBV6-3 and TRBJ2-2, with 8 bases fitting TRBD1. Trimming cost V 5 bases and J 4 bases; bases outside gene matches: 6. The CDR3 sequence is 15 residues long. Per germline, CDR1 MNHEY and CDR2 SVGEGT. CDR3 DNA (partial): TGTGCCAGCAGTCGGACAGGGTTCCGCACCGGGGAG. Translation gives CASSRTGFRTGE. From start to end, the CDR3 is CASSRTGFRTGELFF.

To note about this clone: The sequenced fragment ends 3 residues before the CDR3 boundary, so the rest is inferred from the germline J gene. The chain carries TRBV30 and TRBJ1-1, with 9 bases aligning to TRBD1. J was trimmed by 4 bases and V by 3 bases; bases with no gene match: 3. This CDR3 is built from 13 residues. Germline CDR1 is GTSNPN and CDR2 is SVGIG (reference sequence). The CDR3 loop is CAWSRQGGTEAFF. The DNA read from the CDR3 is TGTGCCTGGAGCCGACAGGGGGGCACTGAA.

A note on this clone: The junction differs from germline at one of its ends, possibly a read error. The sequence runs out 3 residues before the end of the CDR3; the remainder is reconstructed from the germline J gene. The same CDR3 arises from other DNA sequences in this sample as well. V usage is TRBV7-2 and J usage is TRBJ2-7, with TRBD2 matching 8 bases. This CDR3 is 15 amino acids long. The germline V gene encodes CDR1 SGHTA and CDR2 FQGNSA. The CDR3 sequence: CASSLSGGGPYEQYF. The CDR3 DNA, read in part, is TGTGCCAGTAGCTTATCGGGCGGGGGGCCCTACGAG.

The DNA read from the CDR3 is TGTGCCAGCAGCCCAGACAGGGTCTACTCCTACGAG. It is translated as CASSPDRVYSYE. The complete CDR3 protein is CASSPDRVYSYEQYF. V usage is TRBV5-5 and J usage is TRBJ2-7, with 7 bases lining up with TRBD1. The read terminates 3 residues ahead of where the CDR3 ends, so the germline J gene completes it. The V and J ends lost 4 bases and 0 bases, in that order; junction bases with no gene match: 7. The CDR3 is 15 residues long. CDR1 and CDR2 from the germline V gene are SGHKS and YYEKEE (reference sequence).

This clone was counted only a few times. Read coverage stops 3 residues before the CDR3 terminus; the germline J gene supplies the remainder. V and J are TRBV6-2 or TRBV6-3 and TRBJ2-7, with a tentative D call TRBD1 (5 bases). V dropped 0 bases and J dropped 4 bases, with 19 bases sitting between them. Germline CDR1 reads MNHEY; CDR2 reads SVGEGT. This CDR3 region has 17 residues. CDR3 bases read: TGTGCCAGCAGTTACTCGAAGGCAGGGAAAAGGGTATACGAG. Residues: CASSYSKAGKRVYE. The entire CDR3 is CASSYSKAGKRVYEQYF.

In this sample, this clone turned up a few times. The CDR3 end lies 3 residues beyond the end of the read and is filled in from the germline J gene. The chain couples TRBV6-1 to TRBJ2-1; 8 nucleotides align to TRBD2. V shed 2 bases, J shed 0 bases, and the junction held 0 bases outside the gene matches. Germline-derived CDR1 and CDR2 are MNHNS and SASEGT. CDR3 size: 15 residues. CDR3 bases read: TGTGCCAGCAGTGAACTAGCGGGCTCCTACAATGAG. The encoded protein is CASSELAGSYNE. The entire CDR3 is CASSELAGSYNEQFF.

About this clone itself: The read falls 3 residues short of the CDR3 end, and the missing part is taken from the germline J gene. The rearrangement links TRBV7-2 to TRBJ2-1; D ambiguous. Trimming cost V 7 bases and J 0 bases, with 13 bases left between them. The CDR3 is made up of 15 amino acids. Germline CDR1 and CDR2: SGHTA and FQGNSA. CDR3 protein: CASNPIGGSYNEQFF. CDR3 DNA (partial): TGTGCCAGCAACCCCATTGGCGGCTCCTACAATGAG.

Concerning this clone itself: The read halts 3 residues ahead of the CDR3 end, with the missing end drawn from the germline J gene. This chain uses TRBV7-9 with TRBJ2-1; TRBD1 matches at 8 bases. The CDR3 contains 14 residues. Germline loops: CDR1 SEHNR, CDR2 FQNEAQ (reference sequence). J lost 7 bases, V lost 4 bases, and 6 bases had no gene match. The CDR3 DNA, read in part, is TGTGCCAGCAGCTATACACAGGGGGAGAATGAG. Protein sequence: CASSYTQGENE. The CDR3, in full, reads CASSYTQGENEQFF.

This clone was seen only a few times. Incomplete CDR3 DNA: TGTGCCAGCAGTTACCTTATACAGGGAAGTTCACCC. Its translation is CASSYLIQGSSP. In full, the CDR3 reads CASSYLIQGSSPLHF. V is TRBV6-2 or TRBV6-3 and J is TRBJ1-6; tentatively, D is TRBD1 (6 bases). The read gets to within 3 residues of the CDR3 end, and the germline J gene fills in the rest. Trimming removed 2 bases from V and 9 bases from J, with 14 bases in between. There are 15 residues in the CDR3. Germline V gene lookup returns CDR1 MNHEY and CDR2 SVGEGT.

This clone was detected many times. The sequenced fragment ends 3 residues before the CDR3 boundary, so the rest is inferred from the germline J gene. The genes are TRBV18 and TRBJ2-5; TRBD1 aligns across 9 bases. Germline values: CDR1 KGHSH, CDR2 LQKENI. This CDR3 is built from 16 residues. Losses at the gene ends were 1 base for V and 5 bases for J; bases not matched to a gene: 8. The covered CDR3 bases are TGTGCCAGCTCACCACGGTCGGGACAGGGCGGGGAGACC. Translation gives CASSPRSGQGGET. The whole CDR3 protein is CASSPRSGQGGETQYF.

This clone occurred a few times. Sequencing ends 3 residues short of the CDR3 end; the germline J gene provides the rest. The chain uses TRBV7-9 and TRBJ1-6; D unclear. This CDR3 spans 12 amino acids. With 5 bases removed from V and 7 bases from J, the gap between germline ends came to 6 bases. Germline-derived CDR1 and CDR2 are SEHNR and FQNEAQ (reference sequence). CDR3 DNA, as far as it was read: TGTGCCAGCAGCCTCGGGAATTCACCC. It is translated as CASSLGNSP. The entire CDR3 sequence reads CASSLGNSPLHF. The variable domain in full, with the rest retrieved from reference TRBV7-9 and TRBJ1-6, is DTGVSQNPRHKITKRGQNVTFRCDPISEHNRLYWYRQTLGQGPEFLTYFQNEAQLEKSRLLSDRFSAERPKGSFSTLEIQRTEQGDSAMYLCASSLGNSPLHFGNGTRLTVT.

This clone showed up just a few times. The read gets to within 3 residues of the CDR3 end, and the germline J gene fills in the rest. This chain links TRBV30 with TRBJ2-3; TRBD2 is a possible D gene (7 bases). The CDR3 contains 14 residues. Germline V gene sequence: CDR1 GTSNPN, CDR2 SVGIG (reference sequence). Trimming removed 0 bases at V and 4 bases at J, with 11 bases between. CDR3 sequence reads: CAWSVQGGADTQYF. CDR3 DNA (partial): TGTGCCTGGAGTGTACAAGGGGGGGCAGATACG.

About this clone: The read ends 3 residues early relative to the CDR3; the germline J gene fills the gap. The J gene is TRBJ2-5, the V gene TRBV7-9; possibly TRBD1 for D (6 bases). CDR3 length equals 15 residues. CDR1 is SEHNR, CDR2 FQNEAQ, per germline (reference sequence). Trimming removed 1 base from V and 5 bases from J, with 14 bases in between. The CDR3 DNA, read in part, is TGTGCCAGCAGCTTAGTTTCCGGGACAATGGAGACC. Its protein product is CASSLVSGTMET. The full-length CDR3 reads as CASSLVSGTMETQYF.

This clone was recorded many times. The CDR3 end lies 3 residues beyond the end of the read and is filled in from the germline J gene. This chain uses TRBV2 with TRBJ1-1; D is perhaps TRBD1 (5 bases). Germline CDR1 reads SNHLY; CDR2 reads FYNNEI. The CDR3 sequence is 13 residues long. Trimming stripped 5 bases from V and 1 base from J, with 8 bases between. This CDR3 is CASSTTENTEAFF. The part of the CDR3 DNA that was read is TGTGCCAGCAGTACGACAGAGAACACTGAA.

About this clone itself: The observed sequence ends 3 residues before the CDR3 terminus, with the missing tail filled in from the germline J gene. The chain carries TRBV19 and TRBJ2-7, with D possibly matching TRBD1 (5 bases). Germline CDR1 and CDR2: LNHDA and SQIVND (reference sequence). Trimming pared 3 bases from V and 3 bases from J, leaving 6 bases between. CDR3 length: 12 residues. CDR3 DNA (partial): TGTGCCAGTAGTATGCAGGGCTACGAG. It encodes CASSMQGYE. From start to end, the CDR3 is CASSMQGYEQYF.

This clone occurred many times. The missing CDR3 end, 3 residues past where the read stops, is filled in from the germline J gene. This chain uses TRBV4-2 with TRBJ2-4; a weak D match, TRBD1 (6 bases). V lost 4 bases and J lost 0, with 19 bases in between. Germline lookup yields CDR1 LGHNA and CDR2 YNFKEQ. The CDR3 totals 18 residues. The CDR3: CASSLTPGAGVAKNIQYF. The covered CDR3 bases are TGTGCCAGCAGCCTTACACCTGGGGCAGGGGTAGCCAAAAACATT.

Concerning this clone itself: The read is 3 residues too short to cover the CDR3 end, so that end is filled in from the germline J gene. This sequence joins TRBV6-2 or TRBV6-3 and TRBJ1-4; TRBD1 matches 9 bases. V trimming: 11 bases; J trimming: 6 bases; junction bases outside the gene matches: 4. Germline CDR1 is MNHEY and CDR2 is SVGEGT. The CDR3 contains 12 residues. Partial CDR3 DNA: TGTGCCGTTGGGACAGGGCATGAAAAA. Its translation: CAVGTGHEK. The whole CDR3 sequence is CAVGTGHEKLFF.